The 2 T cell receptor beta chains given below trace back to one sample, sequenced in a study of beta chain features in type 1 diabetes. Study observations and caveats: For Type 1 diabetes patients, all four CD4+ subsets carried TCRB CDR3s that were moderately but significantly shorter.

Antigens for these TCRs are unknown. Expressed TCRB transcripts got sequenced, as all isolated RNA was reverse transcribed. Sequencing used immunoSEQ multiplex PCR; TCRdb keeps in-frame clones, though not all of them. This table holds 120,000 or so clones, roughly 17% found once. The sample consisted of central memory CD4+ T cells from blood. The receptors derive from a man aged 18 to 29 with type 1 diabetes.

The gene calls are TRBV9 and TRBJ2-2, with TRBD1 identical over 7 bases. Germline values: CDR1 SGDLS, CDR2 YYNGEE. The CDR3 extends over 13 amino acids. V dropped 10 bases and J dropped 4; count of bases not matched to a gene: 7. CDR3 amino acids: CAVPWTGTGELFF. DNA for the CDR3: TGTGCCGTTCCTTGGACAGGCACCGGGGAGCTGTTTTTT. The complete variable domain, with remaining parts taken from reference TRBV9 and TRBJ2-2, reads DSGVTQTPKHLITATGQRVTLRCSPRSGDLSVYWYQQSLDQGLQFLIQYYNGEERAKGNILERFSAQQFPDLHSELNLSSLELGDSALYFCAVPWTGTGELFFGEGSRLTVL.

The table lists this clone with a few counts. This chain connects TRBV6-5 to TRBJ1-3; 7 bases agree with TRBD1. CDR3 length: 14 residues. Germline CDR1 MNHEY, CDR2 SVGAGI. Losses at the gene ends were 6 bases for V and 5 bases for J; bases not matched to a gene: 7. For the CDR3, the DNA is TGTGCCAGCAGCCGGGGGACAGCCAGAAACACCATATATTTT. The encoded protein is CASSRGTARNTIYF.